This T cell receptor (beta chain) originates from a study of cytomegalovirus exposure and HLA in healthy donors. About the research overall: In terms of ancestry, the Caucasian-associated cluster contained 75% to 90% of the 350 to 450 genotyped donors.

Amplification used 60 Vbeta primers and 13 Jbeta primers. The protocol was immunoSEQ multiplex PCR, while the TCRdb copy is restricted to in-frame clones and leaves out a portion. In the table there are approximately 150,000 clones, roughly 90% of which are singletons. Study-wide findings and caveats: The listing of roughly 160 TCR beta chains classed them as cytomegalovirus-associated.

Concerning this clone: The antigen remains unidentified.

This receptor was obtained from a woman aged 40 to 55 in good health and CMV-seronegative. Sequenced material: PBMCs.

CDR3 coding DNA: TGCGCCAGCAGCTTGGGGGTCGGGTACGGGGAAAAAGAGACCCAGTACTTC. This translates into CASSLGVGYGEKETQYF. The genes are TRBV5-1 and TRBJ2-5; possibly TRBD2 for D (5 bases). Looked up from germline, CDR1 is SGHRS and CDR2 is YFSETQ. V was shortened by 0 bases and J by 3 bases, with 18 bases between the two germline ends. The CDR3 has 17 residues.